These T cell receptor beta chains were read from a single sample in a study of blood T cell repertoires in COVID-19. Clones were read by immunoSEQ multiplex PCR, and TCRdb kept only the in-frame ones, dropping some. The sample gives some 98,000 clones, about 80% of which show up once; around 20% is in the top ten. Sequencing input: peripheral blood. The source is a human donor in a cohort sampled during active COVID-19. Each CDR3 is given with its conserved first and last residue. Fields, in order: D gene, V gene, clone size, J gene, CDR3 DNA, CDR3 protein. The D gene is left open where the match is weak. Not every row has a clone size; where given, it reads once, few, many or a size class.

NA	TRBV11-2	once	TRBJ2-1	TGTGCCAGCAGCTTGGTGCGGAGCAATGAGCAGTTCTTC	CASSLVRSNEQFF
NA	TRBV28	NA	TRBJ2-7	TGTGCCAGCAGCATAACAGGGACGGCCTCCTACGAGCAGTACTTC	CASSITGTASYEQYF
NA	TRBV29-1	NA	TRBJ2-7	TGCAGCGTTGGTGGACTACCCCCCTACGAGCAGTACTTC	CSVGGLPPYEQYF
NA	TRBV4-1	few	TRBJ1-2	TGCGCCAGCAGCCAAGGAGGAGACAGCCATGGCTACACCTTC	CASSQGGDSHGYTF
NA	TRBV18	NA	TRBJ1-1	TGTGCCAGCTCCTTCACCGGGTCTGAAGCTTTCTTT	CASSFTGSEAFF
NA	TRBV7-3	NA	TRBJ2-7	TGTGCCAGCAGCTTAAGTAACTCCTACGAGCAGTACTTC	CASSLSNSYEQYF
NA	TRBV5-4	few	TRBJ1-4	TGTGCCAGCAGCTCCCAGGGTTCAAATGAAAAACTGTTTTTT	CASSSQGSNEKLFF
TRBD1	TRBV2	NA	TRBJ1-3	TGTGCCAGCCCAACAGGGGACGGAAACACCATATATTTT	CASPTGDGNTIYF
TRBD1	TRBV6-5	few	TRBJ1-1	TGTGCCAGCAGACAGGGGTTCACTGAAGCTTTCTTT	CASRQGFTEAFF
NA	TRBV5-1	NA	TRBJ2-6	TGCGCCAGCAGCGGAACCGGGACAACTGGGGCCAACGTCCTGACTTTC	CASSGTGTTGANVLTF
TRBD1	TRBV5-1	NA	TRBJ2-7	TGCGCCAGCAGCTCCGGGACAGGGCCCTACGAGCAGTACTTC	CASSSGTGPYEQYF
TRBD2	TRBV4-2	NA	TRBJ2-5	TGTGCCAGCAGCCAAGACGTGGCCACTAGCGGTTCCCCAGAGACCCAGTACTTC	CASSQDVATSGSPETQYF
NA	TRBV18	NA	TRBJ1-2	TGTGCCAGCTCACCCGGCGCCGCGGAGGGCTACACCTTC	CASSPGAAEGYTF
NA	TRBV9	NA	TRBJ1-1	TGTGCCAGCAGCGTAGACGGTATGGACACTGAAGCTTTCTTT	CASSVDGMDTEAFF
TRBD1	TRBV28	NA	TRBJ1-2	TGTGCCATAGGACCGGGACAGTCCAATTCCTATGGCTACACCTTC	CAIGPGQSNSYGYTF
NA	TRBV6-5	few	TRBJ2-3	TGTGCCAGCAGTTACCCAAACGAAAGGGGGTCTACGCAGTATTTT	CASSYPNERGSTQYF
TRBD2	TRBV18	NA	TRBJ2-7	TGTGCCAGCTCACCTCGGACTAGCGGGATGGGGGAGCAGTACTTC	CASSPRTSGMGEQYF
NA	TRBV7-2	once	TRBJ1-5	TGTGCCAGCAGCTCCCCGGTGGAGCCCCAGCATTTT	CASSSPVEPQHF
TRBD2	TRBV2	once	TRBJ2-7	TGTGCCAGCAGTGACCTCGGGGGGATTAGCTACGAGCAGTACTTC	CASSDLGGISYEQYF
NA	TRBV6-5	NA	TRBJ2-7	TGTGCCAGCAGCCCCTCCCCAAATACCCCCGGGCAGTACTTC	CASSPSPNTPGQYF
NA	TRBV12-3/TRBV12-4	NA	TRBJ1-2	TGTGCCAGCAGTCTCGGACAGGGCTACACCTTC	CASSLGQGYTF
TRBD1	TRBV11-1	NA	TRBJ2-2	TGTGCCAGCAGCTTAGGTCAGGGGGCGGGCACCGGGGAGCTGTTTTTT	CASSLGQGAGTGELFF
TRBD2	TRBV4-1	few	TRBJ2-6	TGCGCCAGCAGCCACGGACTAGCGGTAGGTGGGGCCAACGTCCTGACTTTC	CASSHGLAVGGANVLTF
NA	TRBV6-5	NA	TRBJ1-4	TGTGCCAGCCGGGATAATGAAAAACTGTTTTTT	CASRDNEKLFF
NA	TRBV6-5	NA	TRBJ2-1	TGTGCCAGCAGACCCGGGACTCGAAGGGCCAATGAGCAGTTCTTC	CASRPGTRRANEQFF
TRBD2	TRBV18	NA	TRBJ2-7	TGTGCCAGCTCACCACCGGGGGGGACCTACGAGCAGTACTTC	CASSPPGGTYEQYF
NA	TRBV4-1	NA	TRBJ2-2	TGCGCCAGCAGCCAAGTGGGTCCGGGGACCGGGGAGCTGTTTTTT	CASSQVGPGTGELFF
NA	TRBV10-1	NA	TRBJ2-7	TGCGCCGGCTCGTTAAAGTCCCCCTACGAGCAGTACTTC	CAGSLKSPYEQYF
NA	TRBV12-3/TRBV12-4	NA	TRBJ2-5	TGTGCCAGCAGTTTATTAGTCGAGACCCAGTACTTC	CASSLLVETQYF
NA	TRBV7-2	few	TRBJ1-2	TGTGCCAGCAGCTCAGGCTCTTCACCTAACTATGGCTACACCTTC	CASSSGSSPNYGYTF
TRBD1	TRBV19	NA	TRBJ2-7	TGTGCCAGTAGTTCCGGGACAGGGCTCGGCGAGCAGTACTTC	CASSSGTGLGEQYF
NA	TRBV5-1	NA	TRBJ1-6	TGCGCCAGCAGCAGAACCCTTGGGGGGAATTCACCCCTCCACTTT	CASSRTLGGNSPLHF
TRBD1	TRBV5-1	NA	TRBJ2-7	TGCGCCAGCAGCCCATACCACCCTGCCGGGACAGGGTCACACGAGCAGTACTTC	CASSPYHPAGTGSHEQYF
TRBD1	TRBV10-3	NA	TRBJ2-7	TGTGCCATCAGTGACAGGGGGCCATCCTACGAGCAGTACTTC	CAISDRGPSYEQYF
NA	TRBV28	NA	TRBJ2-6	TGTGCCAGCAGTTCAGATTTGGGGGGTAGCTCTGGGGCCAACGTCCTGACTTTC	CASSSDLGGSSGANVLTF
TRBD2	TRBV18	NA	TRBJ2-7	TGTGCCAGCTCACCTACCGGGCCTAGCGGCTCCTACGAGCAGTACTTC	CASSPTGPSGSYEQYF
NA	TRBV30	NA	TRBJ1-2	TGTGCCTGGAGGTCGGGACAAGGAGTTAACTATGGCTACACCTTC	CAWRSGQGVNYGYTF
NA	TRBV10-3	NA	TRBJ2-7	TGTGCCATCAGTGAGCGGGAGACAAACCACGAGCAGTACTTC	CAISERETNHEQYF
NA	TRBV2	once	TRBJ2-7	TGTGCCAGCAGAGCCCCGAGCTCCTACGAGCAGTACTTC	CASRAPSSYEQYF
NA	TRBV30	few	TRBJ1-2	TGTGCCTGGACCGACGGAACGTTTTATGAGGGCTTACGTTCTAACTATGGCTACACCTTC	CAWTDGTFYEGLRSNYGYTF
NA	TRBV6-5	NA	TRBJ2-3	TGTGCCAGCAACCAACTATCAGATACGCAGTATTTT	CASNQLSDTQYF